This TCR beta chain is drawn from a study of CD8+ T cells in alopecia areata (dated by TCRdb to 2017 to 2018). Turning to the overall study: In both human patients and the C3H/HeJ mouse model, the study applied high-throughput TCRbeta sequencing to look at T cell clonal expansion in alopecia areata. TCRbeta CDR3 regions were amplified by immunoSEQ multiplex PCR using 35 Vbeta forward and 13 Jbeta reverse primers. Clonality in the scalp was compared among normal scalp (n=4), patchy alopecia areata scalp (n=8), and alopecia totalis/universalis scalp (n=8). The RNA source kit depended on sample type: the PAXgene miRNA kit for fixed scalp, the miRNeasy kit for PBMCs, and the RNeasy kit for mouse skin. On the human side, TCRbeta sequencing was run on scalp tissue and on sorted CD4+ and CD8+ peripheral blood T cells from healthy controls and from alopecia areata patients with either patchy or totalis/universalis disease. Study-level results and caveats: Scalp TCR repertoire analysis is complicated because resident alphabeta T cells in normal human skin are also sequenced, whereas mouse skin is dominated by gammadelta T cells. Shared TCR sequences between patients were less evident than in mice, which may be partly attributable to HLA diversity in the patient population. Lesional scalp, especially in alopecia totalis/universalis, showed higher clonality and more expanded CD8+ clones than normal scalp, suggesting antigenic drive.

Preparation of the library involved the immunoSEQ multiplex PCR assay. For TCR sequencing, RNA was extracted from every sample and reverse transcribed into cDNA to serve as template. First-strand cDNA was synthesized with SuperScript III using a 2:1 mix of oligo-dT and random hexamers. A synthetic immune receptor repertoire was used to gauge amplification bias, and whatever bias remained was removed computationally. The authors' pipeline ran thus. Raw reads were preprocessed for error removal, and CDR3 was defined according to IMGT conventions as running from the conserved cysteine to phenylalanine. Clonality was computed by normalizing Shannon entropy by log2 of the number of productive unique TCRs and subtracting the result from 1. CD4 or CD8 identity of scalp clones was inferred by cross-referencing scalp TCRbeta sequences with sorted blood CD4 and CD8 repertoires. Held by TCRdb, this immuneACCESS table contains in-frame sequences only and omits some clones. Under half of the omission traces to an unresolved V gene where checked; the cause of the rest is unknown. For V, J and clone size, that table is used; D and trimming come from the DNA. The sample yields about 150,000 clones; 55% were counted once. The ten largest make up around 4.8% of the sample.

After PBMCs were isolated by density centrifugation and stained for CD3, CD4 and CD8, a FACSAria was used to sort CD4+ and CD8+ T cells. Scalp biopsies and blood samples were provided by unaffected controls. Reading from cysteine to phenylalanine, the CDR3 counts 11 amino acids. The CDR3 DNA has 33 bases and is translated from base 1. Based on the germline V gene, the CDR1 and CDR2 sequences are SQVTM and ANQGSEA. This clone was counted a few times. Its antigen is currently not known. Base-call qualities are not available, and no considerably larger clone is one nucleotide away. The TCR originated in a human donor in good health. Sequencing input: CD4+ T cells sorted from blood. The chain is made from TRBV29-1 and TRBJ1-1; the D gene is possibly TRBD1, with 5 bases matching. CDR3 sequence: CTARVNTEAFF. The bases are TGCACCGCCAGGGTGAACACTGAAGCTTTCTTT.